This T cell receptor (beta chain) is from a study of blood T cell repertoires in COVID-19. Study information: COVID-19 samples collected from the United States, Italy and Spain covered acute and convalescent phases. The analysed material was cDNA or gDNA that came from T cells, B-cell-depleted T cells, or PBMCs.

CDR1 LNHDA and CDR2 SQIVND come from the germline V gene (reference sequence). V was clipped by 3 bases and J by 3 bases, with 13 bases between them. The CDR3 is 15 amino acids. In the original analysis: Nucleated cell counts were estimated from reference gene primer amplification. TCRdb keeps only in-frame clones here, not all; method: immunoSEQ multiplex PCR. V, J and clone size reflect that table, while D and trimming were determined from the DNA. The table lists about 230,000 clones, approximately 85% of them singletons. The sequence was obtained from a man aged 40-49 years with acute or convalescent COVID-19. The specimen sequenced was peripheral blood. V and J are TRBV19 and TRBJ2-3; D may be TRBD2 (5 bases). CDR3 sequence (DNA): TGTGCCAGTAGTATGTCGGGAAAAATAACAGATACGCAGTATTTT. Its protein is CASSMSGKITDTQYF.